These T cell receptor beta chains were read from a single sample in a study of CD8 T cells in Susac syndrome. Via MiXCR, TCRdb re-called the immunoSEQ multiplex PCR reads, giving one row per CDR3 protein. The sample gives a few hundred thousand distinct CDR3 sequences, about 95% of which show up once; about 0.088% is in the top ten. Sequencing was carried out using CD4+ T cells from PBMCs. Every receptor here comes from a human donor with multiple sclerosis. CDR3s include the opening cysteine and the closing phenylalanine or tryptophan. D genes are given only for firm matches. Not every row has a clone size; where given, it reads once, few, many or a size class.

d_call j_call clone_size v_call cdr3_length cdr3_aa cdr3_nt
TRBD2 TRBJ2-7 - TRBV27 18 CASRRHTQGLAGLYEQYF TGTGCCAGCAGACGCCATACCCAGGGACTAGCGGGTTTGTACGAGCAGTACTTC
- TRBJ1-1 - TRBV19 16 CASSEVGDFSAYEAFF TGTGCCAGTAGCGAAGTTGGAGACTTCTCAGCTTATGAAGCTTTCTTT
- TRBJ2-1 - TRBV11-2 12 CASSLGGIGQFF TGTGCCAGCAGCCTAGGGGGGATCGGGCAGTTCTTC
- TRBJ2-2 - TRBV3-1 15 CASSHSRGATGELFF TGTGCCAGCAGCCACTCCCGGGGGGCCACCGGGGAGCTGTTTTTT
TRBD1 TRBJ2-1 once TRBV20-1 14 CSASDRNSYNEQFF TGCAGTGCCTCGGACAGGAACTCCTACAATGAGCAGTTCTTC
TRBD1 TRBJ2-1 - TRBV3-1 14 CASGLRGPYNEQFF TGTGCCAGCGGGCTCAGGGGGCCTTACAATGAGCAGTTCTTC
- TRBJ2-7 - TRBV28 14 CASSTGGGFYEQYF TGTGCCAGCAGCACGGGGGGCGGGTTCTACGAGCAGTACTTC
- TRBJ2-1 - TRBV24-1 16 CATSEARESSYNEQFF TGTGCCACCAGTGAGGCGAGGGAAAGCTCCTACAATGAGCAGTTCTTC
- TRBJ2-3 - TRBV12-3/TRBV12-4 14 CASTIPISTDTQYF TGTGCCAGCACCATACCAATCAGCACAGATACGCAGTATTTT
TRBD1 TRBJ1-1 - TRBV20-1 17 CSARAPWDRGGITEAFF TGCAGTGCTAGAGCCCCCTGGGACAGGGGAGGTATCACTGAAGCTTTCTTT
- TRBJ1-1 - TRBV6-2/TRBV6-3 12 CASSYSKRAAFF TGTGCCAGCAGTTACTCCAAGAGGGCCGCTTTCTTT
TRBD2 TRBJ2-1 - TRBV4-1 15 CASSPGSGAQGEQFF TGCGCCAGCAGCCCGGGCAGCGGGGCCCAGGGTGAGCAGTTCTTC
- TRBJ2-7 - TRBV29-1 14 CSVKGGGGSYEQYF TGCAGCGTTAAGGGAGGAGGGGGATCCTACGAGCAGTACTTC
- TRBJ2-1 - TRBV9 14 CASSVRTQGNEQFF TGTGCCAGCAGCGTAAGGACCCAGGGAAATGAGCAGTTCTTC
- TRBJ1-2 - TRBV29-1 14 CSVEAPGVGYGYTF TGCAGCGTTGAAGCCCCAGGGGTTGGGTATGGCTACACCTTC
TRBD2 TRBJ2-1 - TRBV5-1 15 CASGLAGTPLDEQFF TGCGCCAGCGGACTAGCGGGAACCCCCCTGGATGAGCAGTTCTTC
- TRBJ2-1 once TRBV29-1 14 CSVEDDRTVGEQFF TGCAGCGTTGAAGACGATAGGACAGTAGGTGAGCAGTTCTTC
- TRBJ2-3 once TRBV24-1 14 CATSDLRGGNTQYF TGTGCCACCAGTGATTTGCGGGGAGGAAATACGCAGTATTTT
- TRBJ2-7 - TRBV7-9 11 CASSIGHEQYF TGTGCCAGCAGTATAGGGCACGAGCAGTACTTC
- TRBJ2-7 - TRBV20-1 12 CSATLVTAEQYF TGCAGTGCCACGCTGGTAACGGCCGAGCAGTACTTC
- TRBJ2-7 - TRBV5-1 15 CASTTGGGGPGEQYF TGCGCCAGCACTACTGGAGGTGGGGGGCCCGGCGAGCAGTACTTC
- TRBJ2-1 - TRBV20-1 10 CSAGIAEQFF TGCAGTGCTGGAATAGCTGAGCAGTTCTTC
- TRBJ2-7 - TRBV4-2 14 CASSPVRSSYEQYF TGTGCCAGCAGCCCCGTCAGGAGCTCCTACGAGCAGTACTTC
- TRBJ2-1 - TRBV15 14 CATSRVGSYNEQFF TGTGCCACCAGCAGAGTCGGCTCCTACAATGAGCAGTTCTTC
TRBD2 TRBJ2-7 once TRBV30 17 CAWCRRGASGTTYEQYF TGTGCCTGGTGTCGGCGGGGGGCTAGCGGGACTACCTACGAGCAGTACTTC
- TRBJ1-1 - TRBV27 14 CASRTTGVNTEAFF TGTGCCAGCAGAACGACAGGAGTGAACACTGAAGCTTTCTTT
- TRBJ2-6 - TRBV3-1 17 CASSNAGRLTGANVLTF TGTGCCAGCAGCAACGCCGGGAGACTAACTGGGGCCAACGTCCTGACTTTC
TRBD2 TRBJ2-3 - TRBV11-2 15 CASSTNAGVTDTQYF TGTGCCAGCAGCACTAATGCGGGAGTGACAGATACGCAGTATTTT
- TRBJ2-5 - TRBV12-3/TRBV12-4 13 CASSLAGSGTQYF TGTGCCAGCAGTTTAGCGGGGTCAGGGACCCAGTACTTC
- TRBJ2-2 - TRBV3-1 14 CASSQALHTGELFF TGTGCCAGCAGCCAAGCCCTCCACACCGGGGAGCTGTTTTTT
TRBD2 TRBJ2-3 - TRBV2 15 CASRGTSGGTDTQYF TGTGCCAGCAGGGGGACTAGCGGGGGCACAGATACGCAGTATTTT